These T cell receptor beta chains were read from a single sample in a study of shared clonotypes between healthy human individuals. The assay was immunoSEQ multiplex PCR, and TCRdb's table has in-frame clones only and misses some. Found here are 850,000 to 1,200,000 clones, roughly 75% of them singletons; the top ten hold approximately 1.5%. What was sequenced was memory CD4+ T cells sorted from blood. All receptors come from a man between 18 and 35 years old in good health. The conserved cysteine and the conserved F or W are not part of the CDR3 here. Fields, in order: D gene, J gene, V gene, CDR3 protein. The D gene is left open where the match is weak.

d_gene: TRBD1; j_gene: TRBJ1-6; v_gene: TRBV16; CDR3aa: ASSHRDRGYSPLH
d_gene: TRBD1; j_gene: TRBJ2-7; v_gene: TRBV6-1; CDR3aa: ASSAPGQGNYEQY
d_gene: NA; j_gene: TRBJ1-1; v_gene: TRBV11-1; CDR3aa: ASSSSGPGDTEAF
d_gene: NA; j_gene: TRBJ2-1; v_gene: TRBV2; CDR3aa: ASKPKGDYNEQF
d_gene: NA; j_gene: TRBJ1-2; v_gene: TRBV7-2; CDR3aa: ASSLDQGNYGYT
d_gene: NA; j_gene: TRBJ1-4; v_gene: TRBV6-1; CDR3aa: ASSVPEEKLF
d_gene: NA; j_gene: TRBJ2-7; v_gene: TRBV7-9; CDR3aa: ASSLAGGQHYEQY
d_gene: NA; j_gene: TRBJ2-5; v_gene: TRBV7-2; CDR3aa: ASSLAYGNIQETQY
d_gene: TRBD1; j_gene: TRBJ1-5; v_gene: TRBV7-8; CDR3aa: ASNADRVSNQPQH
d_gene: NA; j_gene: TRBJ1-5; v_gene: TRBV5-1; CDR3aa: ASSDGGSNQPQH
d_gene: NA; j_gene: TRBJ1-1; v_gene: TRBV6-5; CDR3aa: ASRKGQTNTEAF
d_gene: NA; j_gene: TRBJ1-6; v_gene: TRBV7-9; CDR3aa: ASSLQGYGSPLH
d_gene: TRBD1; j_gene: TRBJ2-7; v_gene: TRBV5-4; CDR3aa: ASSVTGGASYEQY
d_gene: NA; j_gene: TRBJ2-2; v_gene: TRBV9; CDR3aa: ASSAGSRDGELF
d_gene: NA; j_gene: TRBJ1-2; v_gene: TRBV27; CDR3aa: ASSSYEGRILNYGYT
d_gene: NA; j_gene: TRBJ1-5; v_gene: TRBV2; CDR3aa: ASSERLGRNQPQH
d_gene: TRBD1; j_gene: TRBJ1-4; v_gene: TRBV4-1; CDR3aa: ASSARQGYEKLF
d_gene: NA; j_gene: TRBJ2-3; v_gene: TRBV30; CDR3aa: AWSEGYTQY
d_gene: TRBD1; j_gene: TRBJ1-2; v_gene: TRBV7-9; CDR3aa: ASSPPSTGRGVSYGYT
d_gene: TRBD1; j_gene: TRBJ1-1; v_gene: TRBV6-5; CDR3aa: ASSSTGTETF
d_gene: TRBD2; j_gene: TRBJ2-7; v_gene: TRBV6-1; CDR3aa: ATTGTSGREQY
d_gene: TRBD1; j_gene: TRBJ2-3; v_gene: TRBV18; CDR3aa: ASFLLRTGYTDTQY
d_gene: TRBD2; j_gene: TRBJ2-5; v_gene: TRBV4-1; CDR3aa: ASSQNQLAGQETQY
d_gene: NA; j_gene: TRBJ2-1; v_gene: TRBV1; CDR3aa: TSSPGTPGGNNEQF